The 15 T cell receptor beta chains in this list originate from one sample, sequenced in a study of shared clonotypes between healthy human individuals. TCRdb keeps only in-frame clones here, not all; method: immunoSEQ multiplex PCR. Among some 2.1 million clones, roughly 94% were seen once, and the ten largest hold 0.1% to 0.15%. Sequencing was carried out using naive CD4+ T cells sorted from blood. Stated subset: CD45RA+ positively selected. These receptors originate from a man in his late teens or twenties in good health.

The genes are TRBV2 and TRBJ1-2; D is possibly TRBD1 (5 bases). The germline V gene has CDR1 SNHLY and CDR2 FYNNEI. Trimming removed 5 bases at V and 6 bases at J, with 22 bases between. This CDR3 has 16 amino acids. For the CDR3, the DNA is TGTGCCAGCAGTAGGGAAACAGGTCCGGTCGCGGATGGCTACACCTTC. Protein: CASSRETGPVADGYTF.

This clone was seen only once. The chain recombines TRBV7-2 with TRBJ2-7, with 7 bases identical to TRBD1. Trimming took 5 bases from V and 2 from J; bases not matched to a gene: 6. The CDR3 consists of 14 residues. Germline V gene sequence: CDR1 SGHTA, CDR2 FQGNSA. CDR3 loop: CASSKWDSAYEQYF. Here the CDR3 DNA reads TGTGCCAGCAGCAAATGGGACAGTGCCTACGAGCAGTACTTC.

Comment on this clone: A junction end diverges from the germline sequence, so it may reflect a read error. The gene calls are TRBV7-7 and TRBJ2-1, with TRBD1 identical over 8 bases. Germline CDR1 SSHAT, CDR2 FNYEAQ (reference sequence). The CDR3 is made up of 15 amino acids. CDR3 sequence: CASSPGQGYTNEQFF. CDR3 DNA: TGTGCTAGCAGCCCAGGACAGGGTTACACAAATGAGCAGTTCTTC.

The rearrangement links TRBV7-2 to TRBJ1-3; D not resolved. The CDR3 extends over 15 amino acids. Trimming left V 5 bases short and J 2 bases short, with 13 bases between. Germline values: CDR1 SGHTA, CDR2 FQGNSA. CDR3 sequence reads: CASSLNPRAGNTIYF. The CDR3 nucleotides read TGTGCCAGCAGCCTTAACCCGAGGGCTGGAAACACCATATATTTT.

The chain links TRBV6-5 to TRBJ2-7; D unresolved. Trimming took off 8 bases at V and 7 bases at J, with 24 bases between the two ends. CDR1 is MNHEY and CDR2 is SVGAGI in the germline V gene. This CDR3 region has 15 residues. CDR3 sequence (DNA): TGTGCCAGCCGCCCGATCGCTATTTCTCCTAAAGAGCAGTACTTC. It encodes CASRPIAISPKEQYF.

The genes are TRBV5-1 and TRBJ2-1, with TRBD1 identical over 9 bases. After removal of 3 bases from V and 4 bases from J, the junction contained 5 bases not matched to a gene. Looked up from germline, CDR1 is SGHRS and CDR2 is YFSETQ. The CDR3 has 15 residues. DNA for the CDR3: TGCGCCAGCAGCTCCTCCGGACAGGGGTACAATGAGCAGTTCTTC. Amino acid sequence: CASSSSGQGYNEQFF.

The chain combines TRBV13 with TRBJ2-7, with D perhaps TRBD1 or TRBD2 (5 bases each). CDR3 length: 16 residues. Trimming took off 5 bases at V and 0 bases at J, with 17 bases between the two ends. The germline V gene encodes CDR1 PRHDT and CDR2 FYEKMQ (reference sequence). The CDR3 nucleotides read TGTGCCAGCAGCGCTAATCCGGGACCAAACTCCTACGAGCAGTACTTC. This translates into CASSANPGPNSYEQYF.

This chain connects TRBV2 to TRBJ2-3; TRBD2 matches at 12 bases. Germline V gene sequence: CDR1 SNHLY, CDR2 FYNNEI. The CDR3 is 16 residues long. J lost 3 bases, V lost 6 bases, and 7 bases had no gene match. This CDR3 reads CASSLAGGVKTDTQYF. CDR3 nucleotides: TGTGCCAGCAGCCTAGCGGGAGGGGTGAAGACAGATACGCAGTATTTT.

The V call is TRBV28, the J call TRBJ2-7; D gene uncertain. The CDR3 loop spans 11 amino acids. Between the trimmed V and J ends, which lost 7 bases and 4 bases, there was a span of 8 bases. Germline CDR1 is MDHEN and CDR2 is SYDVKM. This chain's CDR3 is CASTTVYEQYF. DNA for the CDR3: TGTGCCAGCACCACAGTATACGAGCAGTACTTC.

The chain has TRBV10-3 and TRBJ2-7, with 11 bases lining up with TRBD2. V was pared by 3 bases and J by 3 bases, with 4 bases of the junction left unmatched. The CDR3 has 15 residues. Germline CDR1 ENHRY, CDR2 SYGVKD. CDR3 sequence reads: CAISDVSGGDYEQYF. The CDR3 DNA is TGTGCCATCAGTGACGTTAGCGGGGGGGACTACGAGCAGTACTTC.

The rearrangement uses TRBV5-1 and TRBJ2-7; a weak D match, TRBD1 (6 bases). CDR3 length: 14 amino acids. V was shortened by 6 bases and J by 0 bases, with 13 bases between the two germline ends. CDR1 and CDR2 from the germline V gene are SGHRS and YFSETQ. The CDR3 DNA sequence: TGCGCCAGCACCCTGACAGGCTCCTCCTACGAGCAGTACTTC. It encodes CASTLTGSSYEQYF.

CDR3 nucleotides: TGTGCCAGCAGTGGGACAGGCACGGAAGAGCAGTACTTC. Its translation is CASSGTGTEEQYF. This sequence joins TRBV2 and TRBJ2-7, with TRBD1 identical over 7 bases. Trimming removed 4 bases from V and 7 bases from J; junction bases left unmatched: 7. The V gene's germline CDR1 is SNHLY and CDR2 FYNNEI. This CDR3 is 13 amino acids long.

J is TRBJ2-7 and V is TRBV4-3, with 7 positions matching TRBD2. V shed 1 base and J 2 bases; nucleotides not matched to a gene: 8. This CDR3 has 16 amino acids. Germline values: CDR1 LGHNA, CDR2 YSLEER. For the CDR3, the DNA is TGCGCCAGCAGCCAAGGAGTGCCTAGCGGTACCTACGAGCAGTACTTC. Translating it yields CASSQGVPSGTYEQYF.

The chain employs TRBV30 and TRBJ1-2, with D hard to call. The V end was cut by 0 bases, the J end by 4 bases, with 12 bases between. Germline values: CDR1 GTSNPN, CDR2 SVGIG (reference sequence). The CDR3 loop spans 14 amino acids. The CDR3 spells CAWSVSRVSYGYTF. In DNA form, the CDR3 reads TGTGCCTGGAGTGTATCCCGGGTGAGCTATGGCTACACCTTC.

The chain recombines TRBV11-2 with TRBJ2-5; D may be TRBD1 (6 bases). Looked up from germline, CDR1 is SGHAT and CDR2 is FQNNGV. V gave up 4 bases and J gave up 0 bases, with 9 bases separating them. The CDR3 is 14 amino acids. The CDR3 bases are TGTGCCAGCAGCTGGGGGCCAAACCAAGAGACCCAGTACTTC. Translating it yields CASSWGPNQETQYF.